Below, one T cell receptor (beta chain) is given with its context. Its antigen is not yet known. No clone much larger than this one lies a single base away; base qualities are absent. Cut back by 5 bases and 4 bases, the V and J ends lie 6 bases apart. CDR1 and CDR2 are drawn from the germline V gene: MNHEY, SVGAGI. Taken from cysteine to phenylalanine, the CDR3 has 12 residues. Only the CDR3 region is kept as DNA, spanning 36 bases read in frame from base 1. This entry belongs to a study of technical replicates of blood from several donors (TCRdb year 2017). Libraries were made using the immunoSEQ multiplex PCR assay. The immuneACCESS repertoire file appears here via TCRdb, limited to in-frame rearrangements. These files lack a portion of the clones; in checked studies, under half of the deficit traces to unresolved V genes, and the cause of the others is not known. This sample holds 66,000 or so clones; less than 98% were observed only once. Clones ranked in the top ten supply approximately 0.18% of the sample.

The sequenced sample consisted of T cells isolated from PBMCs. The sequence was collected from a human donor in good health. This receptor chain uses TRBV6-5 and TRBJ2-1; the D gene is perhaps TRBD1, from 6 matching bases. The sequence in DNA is TGTGCCAGCAGTCAGGGGTACAATGAGCAGTTCTTC. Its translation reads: CASSQGYNEQFF.